This T cell receptor beta chain was observed in a study of cytomegalovirus exposure and HLA in healthy donors. Notes on the study in general: When analyzed later, a missense DCLRE1C variant was found to be linked to TCR beta V- and J-gene trimming. Immune exposure information comprised only CMV serostatus.

PCR primers comprised 60 Vbeta and 13 Jbeta primers. Method: immunoSEQ multiplex PCR; TCRdb's copy keeps in-frame clones and lacks some. The table has about 150,000 clones, approximately 83% seen once. CDR3 length equals 16 residues. The J segment lost 3 bases and the V segment lost 5 bases, leaving 7 bases of the junction unmatched. In germline, CDR1 is SEHNR, CDR2 FQNEAQ (reference sequence). The table lists this clone with a few counts. Its specificity is unknown. The receptor's source is a male donor in good health and CMV-seronegative. The J gene is TRBJ2-5, the V gene TRBV7-9, with TRBD1 matching 12 bases. The sequenced material came from PBMCs. CDR3 sequence: CASSAGTGGAEETQYF. Here the CDR3 DNA reads TGTGCCAGCAGCGCCGGGACAGGGGGCGCAGAAGAGACCCAGTACTTC. Full variable domain (outside the CDR3, taken from reference TRBV7-9 and TRBJ2-5): DTGVSQNPRHKITKRGQNVTFRCDPISEHNRLYWYRQTLGQGPEFLTYFQNEAQLEKSRLLSDRFSAERPKGSFSTLEIQRTEQGDSAMYLCASSAGTGGAEETQYFGPGTRLLVL.